The rows below give T cell receptor beta chains drawn from one sample of a study of shared clonotypes between healthy human individuals. TCRdb's copy holds only in-frame clones and misses some; the assay was immunoSEQ multiplex PCR. The sample carries 780,000 or so clones, 72% recorded once. Sequencing was performed on memory CD4+ T cells sorted from blood. The receptors derive from a woman between 25 and 40 years old in good health. Both conserved end residues are part of each CDR3. A D gene is named only where the DNA matches it firmly.

J	D	V	CDR3	DNA
TRBJ2-7	-	TRBV11-2	CASSPSPYEQYF	TGTGCCAGCAGCCCTAGCCCCTACGAGCAGTACTTC
TRBJ2-5	-	TRBV18	CASSPMVGTLGETQYF	TGTGCCAGCTCACCAATGGTGGGCACCCTCGGGGAGACCCAGTACTTC
TRBJ1-1	TRBD1	TRBV12-5	CASGLVQGQGKTEAFF	TGTGCTAGTGGTTTGGTTCAGGGACAGGGGAAGACTGAAGCTTTCTTT
TRBJ2-7	TRBD2	TRBV9	CASSVGAGLARYEQYF	TGTGCCAGCAGCGTAGGGGCGGGACTAGCGAGGTACGAGCAGTACTTC
TRBJ2-7	TRBD1	TRBV5-1	CASSQLDRGEEQYF	TGCGCCAGCAGCCAACTGGACAGGGGGGAAGAGCAGTACTTC
TRBJ2-3	-	TRBV18	CASSPQASTDTQYF	TGTGCCAGCTCACCACAGGCTAGCACAGATACGCAGTATTTT
TRBJ2-5	-	TRBV7-3	CASRGGNEETQYF	TGTGCCAGCCGGGGCGGGAATGAGGAGACCCAGTACTTC
TRBJ2-5	TRBD2	TRBV15	CATSRAGLAQETQYF	TGTGCCACCAGCAGAGCTGGACTAGCACAAGAGACCCAGTACTTC
TRBJ2-1	-	TRBV5-6	CASSSLGGGDEQFF	TGTGCCAGCAGTTCCCTGGGCGGAGGGGACGAGCAGTTCTTC
TRBJ2-3	-	TRBV10-1	CASNQGGADTQYF	TGCGCCAGCAATCAGGGAGGCGCAGATACGCAGTATTTT
TRBJ1-1	TRBD1	TRBV5-1	CASSLGHRGNTEAFF	TGCGCCAGCAGCTTGGGGCACAGGGGGAACACTGAAGCTTTCTTT
TRBJ1-1	TRBD1	TRBV5-1	CASSLWGQGSTEAFF	TGCGCCAGCAGCTTGTGGGGACAGGGATCAACTGAAGCTTTCTTT